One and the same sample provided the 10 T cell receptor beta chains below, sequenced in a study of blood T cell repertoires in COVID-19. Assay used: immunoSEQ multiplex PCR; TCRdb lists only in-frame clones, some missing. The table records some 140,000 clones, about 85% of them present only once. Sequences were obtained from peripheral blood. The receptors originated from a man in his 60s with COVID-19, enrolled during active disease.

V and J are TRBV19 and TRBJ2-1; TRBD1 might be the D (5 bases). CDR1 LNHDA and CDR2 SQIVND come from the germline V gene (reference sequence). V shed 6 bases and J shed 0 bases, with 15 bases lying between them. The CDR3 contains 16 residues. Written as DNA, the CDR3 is TGTGCCAGTAGAAGGGGTGGGGTCAGCTCCTACAATGAGCAGTTCTTC. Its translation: CASRRGGVSSYNEQFF.

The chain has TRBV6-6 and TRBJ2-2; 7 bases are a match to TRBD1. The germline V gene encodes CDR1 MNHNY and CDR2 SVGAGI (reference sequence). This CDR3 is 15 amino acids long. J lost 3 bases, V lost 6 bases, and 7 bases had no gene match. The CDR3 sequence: CASSQGVSYTGELFF. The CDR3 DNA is TGTGCCAGCAGCCAGGGGGTTAGTTACACCGGGGAGCTGTTTTTT.

The CDR3 region is CASSQGQGVTTNEKLFF. The CDR3 region has the DNA TGCGCCAGCAGCCAAGGACAGGGCGTTACAACTAATGAAAAACTGTTTTTT. The gene calls are TRBV5-1 and TRBJ1-4, with 8 nucleotides matching TRBD1. Germline CDR1 is SGHRS and CDR2 is YFSETQ. The CDR3 length is 17 residues. The V gene end was trimmed by 4 bases and the J gene end by 0 bases; junction bases not matched to a gene: 8.

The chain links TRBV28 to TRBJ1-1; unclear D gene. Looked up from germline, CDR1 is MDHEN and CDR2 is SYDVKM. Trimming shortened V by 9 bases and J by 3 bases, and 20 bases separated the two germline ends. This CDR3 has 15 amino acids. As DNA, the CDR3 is TGTGCCAGTTTGACGGTCGGAGGCGCTGACACTGAAGCTTTCTTT. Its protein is CASLTVGGADTEAFF.

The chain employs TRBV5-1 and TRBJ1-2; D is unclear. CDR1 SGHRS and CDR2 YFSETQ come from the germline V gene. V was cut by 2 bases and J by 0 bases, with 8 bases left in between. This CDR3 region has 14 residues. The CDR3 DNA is TGCGCCAGCAGCTTAACGACAACTAACTATGGCTACACCTTC. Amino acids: CASSLTTTNYGYTF.

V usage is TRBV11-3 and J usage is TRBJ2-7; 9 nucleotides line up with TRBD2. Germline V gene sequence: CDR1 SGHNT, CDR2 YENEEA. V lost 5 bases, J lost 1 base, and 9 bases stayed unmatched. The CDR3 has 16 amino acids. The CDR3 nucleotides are TGTGCCAGCAGCCCCAGGGGTAGCGGGAGTTCCTACGAGCAGTACTTC. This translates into CASSPRGSGSSYEQYF.

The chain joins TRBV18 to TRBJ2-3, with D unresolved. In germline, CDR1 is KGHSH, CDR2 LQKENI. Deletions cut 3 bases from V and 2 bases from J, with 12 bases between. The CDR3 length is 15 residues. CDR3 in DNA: TGTGCCAGCTCACCGCAGAATTCAATCACAGATACGCAGTATTTT. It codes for CASSPQNSITDTQYF.

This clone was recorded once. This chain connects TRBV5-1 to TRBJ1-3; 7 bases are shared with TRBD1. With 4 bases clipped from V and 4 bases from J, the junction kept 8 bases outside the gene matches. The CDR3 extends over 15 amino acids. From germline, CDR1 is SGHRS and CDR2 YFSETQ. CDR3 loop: CASSPVTGVGNTIYF. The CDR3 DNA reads TGCGCCAGCAGCCCCGTTACAGGGGTGGGAAACACCATATATTTT.

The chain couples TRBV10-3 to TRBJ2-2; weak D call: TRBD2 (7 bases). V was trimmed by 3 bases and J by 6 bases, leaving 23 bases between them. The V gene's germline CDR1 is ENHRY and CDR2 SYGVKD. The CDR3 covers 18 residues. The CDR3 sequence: CAISEAGPGAAGSGELFF. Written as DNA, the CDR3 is TGTGCCATCAGTGAAGCGGGACCGGGGGCCGCCGGGTCCGGGGAGCTGTTTTTT.

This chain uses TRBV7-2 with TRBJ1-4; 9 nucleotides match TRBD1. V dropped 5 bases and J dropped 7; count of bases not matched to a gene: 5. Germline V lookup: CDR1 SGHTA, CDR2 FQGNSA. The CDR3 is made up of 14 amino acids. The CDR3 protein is CASSTGQGFEKLFF. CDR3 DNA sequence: TGTGCCAGCAGCACGGGACAGGGATTTGAAAAACTGTTTTTT.